This T cell receptor (beta chain) was obtained from a study of blood T cells in healthy people across ages. V was clipped by 4 bases and J by 3 bases; unmatched bases: 14. Germline-derived CDR1 and CDR2 are SNHLY and FYNNEI. The CDR3 loop spans 20 amino acids. The second PCR ran about 6 to 11 cycles with a sample-barcoded 5' primer and J-beta primers. In TCRdb, the 5' RACE reads were re-called with MiXCR into one record per CDR3 protein. The sample lists around 800,000 distinct CDR3 sequences, roughly 24% occurring once. Each of the donors had ten milliliters of peripheral blood drawn into EDTA-treated Vacutainer tubes. This same sample was also part of a study on T cells of mothers and their children.

The TCR comes from a boy aged 5-17 years in good health. Sequenced sample: blood. This chain uses TRBV2 with TRBJ2-1, with TRBD2 identical over 14 bases. CDR3 coding DNA: TGTGCCAGCAGTGGTCGGACTAGCGGGGGGCCCTTAGGTAGCTACAATGAGCAGTTCTTC. Protein: CASSGRTSGGPLGSYNEQFF.